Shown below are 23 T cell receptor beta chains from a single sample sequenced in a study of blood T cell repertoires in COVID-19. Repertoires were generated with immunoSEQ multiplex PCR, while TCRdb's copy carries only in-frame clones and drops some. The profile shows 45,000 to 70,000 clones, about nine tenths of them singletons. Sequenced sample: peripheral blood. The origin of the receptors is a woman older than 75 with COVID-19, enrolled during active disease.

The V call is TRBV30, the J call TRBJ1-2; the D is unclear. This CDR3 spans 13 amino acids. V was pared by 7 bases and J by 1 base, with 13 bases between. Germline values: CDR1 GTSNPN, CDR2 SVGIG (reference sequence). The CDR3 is CASRSQINYGYTF. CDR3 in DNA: TGTGCCTCCAGATCACAGATTAACTATGGCTACACCTTC. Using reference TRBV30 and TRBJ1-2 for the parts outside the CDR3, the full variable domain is SQTIHQWPATLVQPVGSPLSLECTVEGTSNPNLYWYRQAAGRGLQLLFYSVGIGQISSEVPQNLSASRPQDRQFILSSKKLLLSDSGFYLCASRSQINYGYTFGSGTRLTVV.

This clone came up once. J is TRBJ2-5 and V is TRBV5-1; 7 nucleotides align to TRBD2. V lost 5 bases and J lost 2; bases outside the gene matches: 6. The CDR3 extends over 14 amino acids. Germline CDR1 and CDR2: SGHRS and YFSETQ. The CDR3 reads CASRGGGNQETQYF. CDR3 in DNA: TGCGCCAGCAGGGGCGGGGGAAATCAAGAGACCCAGTACTTC.

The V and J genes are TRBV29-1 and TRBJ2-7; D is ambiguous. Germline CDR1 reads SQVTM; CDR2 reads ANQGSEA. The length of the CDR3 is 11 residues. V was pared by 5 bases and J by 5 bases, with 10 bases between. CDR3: CSVRIGNEQYF. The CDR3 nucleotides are TGCAGCGTTCGAATCGGTAACGAGCAGTACTTC.

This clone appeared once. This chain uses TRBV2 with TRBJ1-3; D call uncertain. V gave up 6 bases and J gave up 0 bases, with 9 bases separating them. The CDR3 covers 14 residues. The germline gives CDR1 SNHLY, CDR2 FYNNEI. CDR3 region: CASRAGSSGNTIYF. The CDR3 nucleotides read TGTGCCAGCAGAGCCGGTAGCTCTGGAAACACCATATATTTT.

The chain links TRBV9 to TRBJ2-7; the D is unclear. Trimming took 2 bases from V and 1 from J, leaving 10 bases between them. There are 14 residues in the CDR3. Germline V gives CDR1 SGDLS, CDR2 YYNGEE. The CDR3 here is CASSVSGFSYEQYF. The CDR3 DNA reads TGTGCCAGCAGCGTGTCCGGGTTTTCCTACGAGCAGTACTTC.

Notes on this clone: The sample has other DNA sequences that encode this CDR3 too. DNA for the CDR3: TGCAGCGTTGCGGGGCGGGGGGGCTATGAGCAGTTCTTC. Its protein is CSVAGRGGYEQFF. The rearrangement links TRBV29-1 to TRBJ2-1; 9 bases line up with TRBD2. Germline CDR1 is SQVTM and CDR2 is ANQGSEA. With 4 bases clipped from V and 8 bases from J, the junction kept 6 bases outside the gene matches. The CDR3 runs 13 residues.

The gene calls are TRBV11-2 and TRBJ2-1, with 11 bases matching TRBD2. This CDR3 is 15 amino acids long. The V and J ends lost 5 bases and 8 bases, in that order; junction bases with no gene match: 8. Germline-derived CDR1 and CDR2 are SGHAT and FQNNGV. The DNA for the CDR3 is TGTGCCAGCAGCCCCCTTAGCGGGGGGGTTTATGAGCAGTTCTTC. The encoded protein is CASSPLSGGVYEQFF.

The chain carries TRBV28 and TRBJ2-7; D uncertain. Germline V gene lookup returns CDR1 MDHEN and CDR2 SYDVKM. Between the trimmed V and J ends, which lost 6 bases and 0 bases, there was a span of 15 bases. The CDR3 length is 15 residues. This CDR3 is CASSAASSSSYEQYF. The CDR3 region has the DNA TGTGCCAGCAGCGCAGCATCGTCTAGCTCCTACGAGCAGTACTTC.

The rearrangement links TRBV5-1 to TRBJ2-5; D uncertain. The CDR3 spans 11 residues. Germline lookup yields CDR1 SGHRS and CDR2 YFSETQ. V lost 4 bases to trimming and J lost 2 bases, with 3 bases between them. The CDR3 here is CASSLQETQYF. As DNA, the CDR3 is TGCGCCAGCAGCCTACAAGAGACCCAGTACTTC. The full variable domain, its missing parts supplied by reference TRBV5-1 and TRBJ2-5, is KAGVTQTPRYLIKTRGQQVTLSCSPISGHRSVSWYQQTPGQGLQFLFEYFSETQRNKGNFPGRFSGRQFSNSRSEMNVSTLELGDSALYLCASSLQETQYFGPGTRLLVL.

In nucleotides, the CDR3 is TGTGCCATCAGCGCCCCGGGACTAGCGGCCTATACGCAGTATTTT. Translating it yields CAISAPGLAAYTQYF. V gene TRBV10-3 combines with J gene TRBJ2-3; 11 positions match TRBD2. Germline loops: CDR1 ENHRY, CDR2 SYGVKD. CDR3 length equals 15 residues. Losses at the gene ends were 6 bases for V and 7 bases for J; bases not matched to a gene: 9.

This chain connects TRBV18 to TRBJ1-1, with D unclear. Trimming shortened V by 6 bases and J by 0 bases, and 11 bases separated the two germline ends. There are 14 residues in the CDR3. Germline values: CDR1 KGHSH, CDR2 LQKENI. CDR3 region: CASSMEGMNTEAFF. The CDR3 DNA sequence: TGTGCCAGCTCTATGGAGGGAATGAACACTGAAGCTTTCTTT.

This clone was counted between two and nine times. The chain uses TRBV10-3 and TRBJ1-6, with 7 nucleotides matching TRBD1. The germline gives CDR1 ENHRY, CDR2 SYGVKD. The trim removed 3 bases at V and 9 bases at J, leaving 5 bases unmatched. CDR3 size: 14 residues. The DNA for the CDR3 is TGTGCCATCAGTGATGGACAGGCGGGTTCACCCCTCCACTTT. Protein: CAISDGQAGSPLHF.

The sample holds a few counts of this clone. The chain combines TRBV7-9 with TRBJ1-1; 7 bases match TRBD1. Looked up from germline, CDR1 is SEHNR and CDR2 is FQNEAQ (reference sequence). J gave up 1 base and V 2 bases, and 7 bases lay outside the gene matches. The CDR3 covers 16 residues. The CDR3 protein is CASSLLTGARNTEAFF. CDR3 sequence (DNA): TGTGCCAGCAGCTTACTTACAGGGGCCAGGAACACTGAAGCTTTCTTT.

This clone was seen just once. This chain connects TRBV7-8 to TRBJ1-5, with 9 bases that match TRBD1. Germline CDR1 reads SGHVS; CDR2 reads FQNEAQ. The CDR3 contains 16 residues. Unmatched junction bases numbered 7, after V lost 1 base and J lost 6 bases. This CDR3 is CASSLEGQGSFQPQHF. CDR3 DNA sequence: TGTGCCAGCAGCTTAGAGGGACAGGGTTCTTTTCAGCCCCAGCATTTT.

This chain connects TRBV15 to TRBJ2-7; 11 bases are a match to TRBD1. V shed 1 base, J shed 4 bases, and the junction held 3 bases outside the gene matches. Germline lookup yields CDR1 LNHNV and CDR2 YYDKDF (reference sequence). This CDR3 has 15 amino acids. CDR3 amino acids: CATSRAGTGGYEQYF. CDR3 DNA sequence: TGTGCCACCAGCAGAGCAGGGACAGGGGGTTACGAGCAGTACTTC.

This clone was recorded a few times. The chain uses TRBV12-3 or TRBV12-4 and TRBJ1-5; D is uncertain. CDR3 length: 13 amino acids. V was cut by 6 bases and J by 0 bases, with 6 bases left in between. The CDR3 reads CASRAFSNQPQHF. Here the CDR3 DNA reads TGTGCCAGCAGGGCTTTTAGCAATCAGCCCCAGCATTTT.

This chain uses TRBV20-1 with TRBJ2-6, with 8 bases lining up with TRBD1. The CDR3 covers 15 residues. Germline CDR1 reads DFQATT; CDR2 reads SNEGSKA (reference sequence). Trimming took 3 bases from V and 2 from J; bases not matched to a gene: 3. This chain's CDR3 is CSASSGGAGANVLTF. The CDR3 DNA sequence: TGCAGTGCTAGTTCAGGGGGCGCTGGGGCCAACGTCCTGACTTTC.

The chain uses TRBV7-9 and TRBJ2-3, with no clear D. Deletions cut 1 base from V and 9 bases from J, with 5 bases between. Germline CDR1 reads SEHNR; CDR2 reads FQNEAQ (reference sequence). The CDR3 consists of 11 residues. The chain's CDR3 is CASSLEATQYF. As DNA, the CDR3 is TGTGCCAGCAGCTTAGAAGCCACGCAGTATTTT.

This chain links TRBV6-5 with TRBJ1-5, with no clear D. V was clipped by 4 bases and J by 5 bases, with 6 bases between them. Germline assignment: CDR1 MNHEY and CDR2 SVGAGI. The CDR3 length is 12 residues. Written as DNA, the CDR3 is TGTGCCAGCAGTTCCTCCGATCAGCCCCAGCATTTT. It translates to CASSSSDQPQHF.

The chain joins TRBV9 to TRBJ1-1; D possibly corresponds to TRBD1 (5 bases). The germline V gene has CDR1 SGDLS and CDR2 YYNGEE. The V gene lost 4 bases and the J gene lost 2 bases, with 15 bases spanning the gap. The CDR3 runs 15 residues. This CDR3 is CASSPPSQGNTEAFF. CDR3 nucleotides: TGTGCCAGCAGCCCCCCGTCGCAGGGAAACACTGAAGCTTTCTTT.

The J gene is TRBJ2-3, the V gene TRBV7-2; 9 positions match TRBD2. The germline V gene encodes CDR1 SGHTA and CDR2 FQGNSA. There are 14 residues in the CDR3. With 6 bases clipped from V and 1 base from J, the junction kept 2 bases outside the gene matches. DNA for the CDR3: TGTGCCAGCAGAGCGGGGGGACGCACAGATACGCAGTATTTT. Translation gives CASRAGGRTDTQYF.

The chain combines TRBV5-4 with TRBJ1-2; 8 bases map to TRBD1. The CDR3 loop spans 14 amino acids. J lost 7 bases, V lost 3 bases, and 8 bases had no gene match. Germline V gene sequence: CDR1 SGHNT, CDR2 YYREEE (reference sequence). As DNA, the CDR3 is TGTGCCAGCAGCTCCGGGACAGGCGTCCGTGGCTACACCTTC. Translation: CASSSGTGVRGYTF.

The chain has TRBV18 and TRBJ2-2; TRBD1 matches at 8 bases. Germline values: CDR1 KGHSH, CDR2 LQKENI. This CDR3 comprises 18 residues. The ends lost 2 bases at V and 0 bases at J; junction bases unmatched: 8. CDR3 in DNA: TGTGCCAGCTCACCAAGTACAGGGGGGACTTCGAACACCGGGGAGCTGTTTTTT. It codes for CASSPSTGGTSNTGELFF.